Given below is one T cell receptor beta chain in context. This clonotype is considered medium-sized (0.01 to 0.1%). The target of this receptor is not known. The input lacks base qualities; no much larger clone sits a single base away. Libraries came from 5' RACE. The sequencer was a NextSeq 500. In the TCR library protocol, a unique molecular identifier was attached to each TCR cDNA molecule so that PCR and sequencing errors could be corrected. Regarding the original processing steps: Decombinator tools were used for TCR identification, UMI-based error correction and CDR3 extraction. Expanded TCRs were defined as those above a frequency of 2 per 1,000, corresponding to the top 1% of the tumor frequency distribution. Expanded tumor TCRs statistically deemed absent (corrected P<0.05) from at least one tumor region were classed as regional, and all other expanded tumor TCRs were classed as ubiquitous. Rényi diversity was computed with the R vegan package after subsampling each repertoire 100 times to 5,000 TCRs. To build CDR3 similarity networks, amino acid triplet string-kernel similarity was used, and CDR3s were connected when their pairwise similarity was above 0.82. TCRdb applied fastp at Q25 and MiXCR to the public reads, then kept only in-frame beta chains. A single entry per CDR3 protein holds the most common genes and DNA from its merged rows. TCRdb, rather than the study authors, made the V and J calls. This sample is represented by some 14,000 distinct CDR3 sequences; over 3% of them were singletons. The ten largest clones represent 17% of the sample.

The sample's time point label, in plain terms: sample taken at primary tumor resection. Donors were some 70 patients with early-stage, untreated non-small cell lung cancer from the lung TRACERx cohort. For TCR sequencing, whole RNA was extracted from tumor and nontumor lung tissue, or from cryopreserved PBMC samples, and no cell sorting was done. A patient was chosen for TCR sequencing only when enough RNA was available from at least two tumor regions. Before selection, tumor and adjacent nontumor lung specimens were reviewed by a lung pathologist. The sample comes from a study of spatial heterogeneity in lung cancer (dated by TCRdb to between 2017 and 2020). Concerning the study at large: Beta-chain transcripts were consistently detected in greater numbers than alpha-chain transcripts, which likely reflected higher beta-chain transcript abundance. At surgery, both alpha and beta chains were TCR-sequenced in roughly 230 tumor regions, fewer than 80 matched nontumor lung samples and a few dozen PBMC samples. In tumor regions, TCR transcript counts showed a strong correlation with a T cell transcriptional module score derived from matched bulk RNA-seq. In non-small cell lung cancer, the study made a quantitative comparison of TCR alpha and beta repertoires among multiple tumor regions, matched nontumor lung and blood. In the raw uncorrected reads, each unique combination of TCR and UMI appeared more than ten times on average. The study linked features of the TCR repertoire to counts of nonsynonymous mutations, which were determined by whole-exome sequencing of tumor tissue.

Beyond this particular receptor, the publication reports: TCR-seq coverage of tumor T cells was estimated to be only about 7% for alpha chains and about 13% for beta chains. Confirming at a functional level the hypothesis that regional TCRs recognize regional mutations was considered to require additional single-cell paired TCR alpha and beta sequencing. Counts of ubiquitous and regional expanded TCRs correlated with counts of ubiquitous and regional nonsynonymous mutations, respectively. The tumor nonsynonymous mutation count correlated with the number of expanded intratumoral alpha and beta TCRs.

The germline V gene gives CDR1 as MNHEY and CDR2 as SVGAGI. Reading from cysteine to phenylalanine, the CDR3 counts 15 amino acids. Kept here is only the CDR3 DNA, which spans 45 bases and is read in frame from base 1. V loses 6 bases of germline sequence and J loses 4 bases, and the interval between the two ends is 16 bases. The V and J genes are TRBV6-5 and TRBJ2-1, with a weak D call of TRBD1 (5 bases match). This specimen consisted of lung tumor tissue, obtained at surgery. The source of this sequence is a male donor with early-stage non-small cell lung cancer. CDR3 loop: CASRLDHGAYNEQFF. The DNA sequence is TGTGCCAGCAGACTCGACCATGGGGCTTACAATGAGCAGTTCTTC.